These 26 T cell receptor beta chains share one sample of origin, sequenced in a study of OX40 agonist ivuxolimab in advanced cancers. Profiling relied on immunoSEQ multiplex PCR, and the TCRdb table lists in-frame clones only, not all of them. The sample yields more than 60,000 clones, 85% to 90% seen once. Source: CD4+ or CD8+ T cells sorted from blood, taken in a trial of the OX40 agonist ivuxolimab. The receptors here all came from an adult with an advanced solid tumor such as melanoma, head and neck, liver or kidney cancer.

The V call is TRBV6-6, the J call TRBJ2-1; D remains unclear. Germline-derived CDR1 and CDR2 are MNHNY and SVGAGI (reference sequence). Trimming left V 8 bases short and J 4 bases short, with 6 bases between. The CDR3 loop spans 11 amino acids. This CDR3 reads CASGLYNEQFF. Written as DNA, the CDR3 is TGTGCCAGCGGATTATACAATGAGCAGTTCTTC.

The gene calls are TRBV7-3 and TRBJ2-3; 12 nucleotides align to TRBD2. Germline V gene data show CDR1 as SGHTA and CDR2 as FQGTGA. The CDR3 runs to 18 residues. With 1 base clipped from V and 2 bases from J, the junction kept 7 bases outside the gene matches. CDR3 region: CASSLSSSGRGVTDTQYF. The CDR3 DNA reads TGTGCCAGCAGCTTAAGTTCTAGCGGGAGGGGAGTCACAGATACGCAGTATTTT.

The chain links TRBV27 to TRBJ1-1, with D uncertain. Germline V CDR1 and CDR2: MNHEY, SMNVEV (reference sequence). The CDR3 has 11 amino acids. The V end lost 6 bases, the J end lost 1 base, and 3 bases lay between the germline ends. CDR3 protein: CASRSNTEAFF. The DNA for the CDR3 is TGTGCCAGCAGATCGAACACTGAAGCTTTCTTT.

The CDR3 DNA sequence: TGTGCCTGGAGTGTAGGATACGGCAATCAGCCCCAGCATTTT. This sequence encodes CAWSVGYGNQPQHF. The rearrangement uses TRBV30 and TRBJ1-5; D gene uncertain. The germline V and J ends were trimmed by 0 bases and 2 bases, with 8 bases remaining between them. Germline V gene lookup returns CDR1 GTSNPN and CDR2 SVGIG (reference sequence). The CDR3 is 14 residues long.

The J gene is TRBJ2-7, the V gene TRBV10-3, with D unclear. The ends were cut back, 2 bases at V and 2 bases at J, with 7 bases in the middle. This CDR3 is built from 13 residues. The germline gives CDR1 ENHRY, CDR2 SYGVKD. The CDR3 nucleotides are TGTGCCATCAGTGAGGAATTAGCCTACGAGCAGTACTTC. It codes for CAISEELAYEQYF.

The chain carries TRBV4-1 and TRBJ2-2, with 7 bases lining up with TRBD2. CDR3 size: 16 residues. V was clipped by 1 base and J by 1 base; unmatched bases: 3. In germline, CDR1 is MGHRA, CDR2 YSYEKL. Here the CDR3 DNA reads TGCGCCAGCAGCCAAGTTCCGGGGGGGAACACCGGGGAGCTGTTTTTT. Its protein product is CASSQVPGGNTGELFF.

The chain employs TRBV12-1 and TRBJ2-7; the D call TRBD2 from the table was never checked on the DNA. TRBV12-1 counts as a pseudogene. The CDR3 covers 14 residues. The CDR3 bases are TGTGCCCCCTCGGCAGCTAGCGGTGCCTACGAGCAGTACTTC. Translation: CAPSAASGAYEQYF.

The V call is TRBV6-1, the J call TRBJ1-4; D uncertain. Germline V gene data show CDR1 as MNHNS and CDR2 as SASEGT. V gave up 2 bases and J gave up 3 bases, with 19 bases separating them. CDR3 length: 18 amino acids. CDR3 residues: CASSETPVGSMANEKLFF. CDR3 nucleotides: TGTGCCAGCAGTGAAACCCCGGTGGGGTCCATGGCTAATGAAAAACTGTTTTTT.

V is TRBV29-1 and J is TRBJ2-7; the match to TRBD1 covers 10 bases. Germline trimming cut 4 bases from V and 4 bases from J; bases unmatched to any gene: 1. The CDR3 extends over 12 amino acids. Germline lookup yields CDR1 SQVTM and CDR2 ANQGSEA. The CDR3 loop is CSVGQGAYEQYF. CDR3 in DNA: TGCAGCGTTGGACAGGGGGCTTACGAGCAGTACTTC.

The chain joins TRBV7-2 to TRBJ1-5; the D gene is possibly TRBD1 (5 bases). The germline V gene encodes CDR1 SGHTA and CDR2 FQGNSA. This CDR3 comprises 17 residues. With 1 base removed from V and 4 bases from J, the gap between germline ends came to 17 bases. CDR3 protein: CASSLGPGLGSNQPQHF. Here the CDR3 DNA reads TGTGCCAGCAGCTTAGGTCCAGGGTTGGGGTCAAATCAGCCCCAGCATTTT.

The gene calls are TRBV30 and TRBJ1-2, with D unclear. This CDR3 contains 12 residues. Deletions cut 0 bases from V and 8 bases from J, with 10 bases between. CDR1 is GTSNPN and CDR2 is SVGIG in the germline V gene (reference sequence). CDR3 loop: CAWSVTREGYTF. The DNA for the CDR3 is TGTGCCTGGAGTGTAACCCGGGAGGGCTACACCTTC.

This clone was counted only a few times. The V gene is TRBV7-9, the J gene TRBJ1-2; D may be TRBD1 (5 bases). Trimming left V 0 bases short and J 4 bases short, with 9 bases between. Per the germline V gene, CDR1 is SEHNR and CDR2 is FQNEAQ (reference sequence). The CDR3 spans 14 residues. CDR3 sequence (DNA): TGTGCCAGCAGCTTAGCAGGGGACCCCTATGGCTACACCTTC. This codes for CASSLAGDPYGYTF. Together with reference TRBV7-9 and TRBJ1-2, the CDR3 gives the full variable domain: DTGVSQNPRHKITKRGQNVTFRCDPISEHNRLYWYRQTLGQGPEFLTYFQNEAQLEKSRLLSDRFSAERPKGSFSTLEIQRTEQGDSAMYLCASSLAGDPYGYTFGSGTRLTVV.

By share, this clone ranks as medium-sized. The chain combines TRBV6-1 with TRBJ1-5; tentatively, D is TRBD1 (5 bases). The CDR3 has 15 amino acids. The germline gives CDR1 MNHNS, CDR2 SASEGT. V lost 7 bases and J 5 bases, leaving 18 bases between the germline ends. The CDR3 DNA sequence: TGTGCCAGCACCCTACCCATCCAGGGAGATCAGCCCCAGCATTTT. Translating gives CASTLPIQGDQPQHF.

This clone appeared a few times. This chain connects TRBV18 to TRBJ2-6; TRBD1 matches at 7 bases. Trimming cost V 0 bases and J 0 bases; bases outside gene matches: 5. This CDR3 is 18 amino acids long. Germline V gives CDR1 KGHSH, CDR2 LQKENI. This CDR3 is CASSPPAGGPSGANVLTF. In nucleotides, the CDR3 is TGTGCCAGCTCACCACCGGCAGGGGGACCCTCTGGGGCCAACGTCCTGACTTTC.

The chain uses TRBV2 and TRBJ1-1; D is undetermined. Germline assignment: CDR1 SNHLY and CDR2 FYNNEI. Trimming shortened V by 6 bases and J by 2 bases, and 7 bases separated the two germline ends. The CDR3 consists of 12 residues. CDR3 in DNA: TGTGCCAGCAGCGCATTAAACACTGAAGCTTTCTTT. Translating it yields CASSALNTEAFF.

The chain links TRBV9 to TRBJ2-7; D is unclear. Germline V gives CDR1 SGDLS, CDR2 YYNGEE. Trimming took 2 bases from V and 0 from J, leaving 9 bases between them. The CDR3 is made up of 14 amino acids. For the CDR3, the DNA is TGTGCCAGCAGCGTCATTGCAAGCTCCTACGAGCAGTACTTC. Residues: CASSVIASSYEQYF.

The V and J genes are TRBV7-9 and TRBJ1-1; maybe TRBD1 (6 bases). V lost 3 bases and J 3 bases, leaving 17 bases between the germline ends. The CDR3 is made up of 16 amino acids. CDR1 is SEHNR, CDR2 FQNEAQ, per germline (reference sequence). The CDR3 loop reads CASSFGSGGSHTEAFF. The DNA of the CDR3 is TGTGCCAGCAGCTTTGGCAGCGGGGGCTCTCACACTGAAGCTTTCTTT.

V gene TRBV7-2 combines with J gene TRBJ2-1, with 15 bases that match TRBD2. The germline V gene has CDR1 SGHTA and CDR2 FQGNSA. The CDR3 has 16 amino acids. Losses at the gene ends were 5 bases for V and 7 bases for J; bases not matched to a gene: 6. CDR3 DNA: TGTGCCAGCAGCCAGGGACTAGCGGGGGGCCAAAATGAGCAGTTCTTC. Its translation: CASSQGLAGGQNEQFF.

The V and J genes are TRBV6-1 and TRBJ1-3; 9 bases map to TRBD1. The germline gives CDR1 MNHNS, CDR2 SASEGT. There are 16 residues in the CDR3. V shed 0 bases, J shed 6 bases, and the junction held 6 bases outside the gene matches. CDR3 sequence (DNA): TGTGCCAGCAGTGAAGCGCTTTGGACAGGGGTAAACACCATATATTTT. Its translation: CASSEALWTGVNTIYF.

The J gene is TRBJ1-3, the V gene TRBV5-1; 10 bases are shared with TRBD1. The length of the CDR3 is 16 residues. The V gene's germline CDR1 is SGHRS and CDR2 YFSETQ. J was trimmed by 0 bases and V by 4 bases; bases with no gene match: 4. CDR3 DNA: TGCGCCAGCAGCCCGGGACAGGGGTTCTCTGGAAACACCATATATTTT. It yields the protein CASSPGQGFSGNTIYF.

The chain is built from TRBV10-3 and TRBJ2-5; a possible D gene is TRBD2 (6 bases). Trimming took 8 bases from V and 2 from J, leaving 9 bases between them. The V gene's germline CDR1 is ENHRY and CDR2 SYGVKD. This CDR3 has 12 residues. CDR3 sequence reads: CAIGDSQETQYF. Here the CDR3 DNA reads TGTGCCATCGGGGACTCACAAGAGACCCAGTACTTC.

The chain uses TRBV10-1 and TRBJ2-6; no definite D call. This CDR3 comprises 18 residues. Per germline, CDR1 WNHNN and CDR2 SYGVQD (reference sequence). Trimming left V 5 bases short and J 5 bases short, with 22 bases between. CDR3 nucleotide sequence: TGCGCCAGCAGTTGGTGGCTAAGAGCACAAAGTCGGGCCAACGTCCTGACTTTC. It encodes CASSWWLRAQSRANVLTF.

V gene TRBV9 combines with J gene TRBJ1-2; D ambiguous. The CDR3 consists of 14 residues. Germline CDR1 is SGDLS and CDR2 is YYNGEE. Deletions cut 0 bases from V and 5 bases from J, with 11 bases between. Here the CDR3 reads CASSVEGSFYGYTF. CDR3 sequence (DNA): TGTGCCAGCAGCGTAGAAGGCAGCTTTTATGGCTACACCTTC.

The V gene is TRBV6-5, the J gene TRBJ2-2; 12 nucleotides align to TRBD1. The ends lost 6 bases at V and 2 bases at J; junction bases unmatched: 1. This CDR3 is 15 amino acids long. Germline CDR1 MNHEY, CDR2 SVGAGI. CDR3: CASRGQGANTGELFF. CDR3 nucleotide sequence: TGTGCCAGCAGGGGACAGGGGGCCAACACCGGGGAGCTGTTTTTT.

CDR3 loop: CASSLPGTQSYEQYF. CDR3 coding DNA: TGTGCCAGTAGTCTCCCCGGGACACAATCCTACGAGCAGTACTTC. The rearrangement links TRBV19 to TRBJ2-7; D may be TRBD1 (6 bases). Germline V lookup: CDR1 LNHDA, CDR2 SQIVND (reference sequence). The CDR3 length is 15 residues. The ends were cut back, 5 bases at V and 1 base at J, with 15 bases in the middle. Variable domain in full (rest from reference TRBV19 and TRBJ2-7): DGGITQSPKYLFRKEGQNVTLSCEQNLNHDAMYWYRQDPGQGLRLIYYSQIVNDFQKGDIAEGYSVSREKKESFPLTVTSAQKNPTAFYLCASSLPGTQSYEQYFGPGTRLTVT.

The chain combines TRBV19 with TRBJ1-4; D remains ambiguous. Germline CDR1 is LNHDA and CDR2 is SQIVND (reference sequence). This CDR3 spans 16 amino acids. Trimming pared 5 bases from V and 2 bases from J, leaving 15 bases between. The CDR3 DNA follows: TGTGCCAGTAGTTTCGGGCAGGCGGGGACTAATGAAAAACTGTTTTTT. This sequence encodes CASSFGQAGTNEKLFF.